The next 27 T cell receptor beta chains were all read from a single sample in a study of shared clonotypes between healthy human individuals. Using immunoSEQ multiplex PCR, the repertoire was profiled, and TCRdb retains in-frame clones only, with some absent. The sample has some 450,000 clones; 70% to 80% are singletons. Source material: PBMCs. The receptors derive from a woman in her 40s in good health. Some clones in this sample may be carry-over from other donors' samples.

Note on this clone: It may be a read error: a sequence one base away is much more abundant. Different DNA sequences within this sample yield the same CDR3. The J gene is TRBJ1-1, the V gene TRBV6-5; D possibly corresponds to TRBD1 (5 bases). Trimming left V 2 bases short and J 1 base short, with 5 bases between. This CDR3 comprises 13 residues. Germline V gives CDR1 MNHEY, CDR2 SVGAGI. CDR3 amino acids: CASSYRGNTEAFF. CDR3 DNA sequence: TGTGCCAGCAGTTACAGGGGGAACACTGAAGCTTTCTTT.

This clone has at least ten counts. CDR3 nucleotide sequence: TGTGCCAGCAGCCAAGAGGGGGGACTCCTATACGAGCAGTACTTC. Translation: CASSQEGGLLYEQYF. V usage is TRBV14 and J usage is TRBJ2-7, with TRBD2 as a possible D gene (6 bases). Trimming removed 0 bases at V and 4 bases at J, with 13 bases between. The germline CDR1 and CDR2 sequences are SGHDN and FVKESK. The CDR3 sequence is 15 residues long. The full variable domain, its missing parts supplied by reference TRBV14 and TRBJ2-7, is EAGVTQFPSHSVIEKGQTVTLRCDPISGHDNLYWYRRVMGKEIKFLLHFVKESKQDESGMPNNRFLAERTGGTYSTLKVQPAELEDSGVYFCASSQEGGLLYEQYFGPGTRLTVT.

A word on this clone: Given a far larger clone just one base away, this is likely a sequencing read error. The V and J genes are TRBV7-2 and TRBJ2-7, with 10 bases identical to TRBD2. Losses at the gene ends were 0 bases for V and 12 bases for J; bases not matched to a gene: 2. The CDR3 loop spans 12 amino acids. Germline V CDR1 and CDR2: SGHTA, FQGNSA. The CDR3 is CASSLASGRSYF. Written as DNA, the CDR3 is TGTGCCAGCAGCTTAGCTAGCGGGAGGTCGTACTTC.

The chain has TRBV6-1 and TRBJ1-5, with 7 bases lining up with TRBD1. Looked up from germline, CDR1 is MNHNS and CDR2 is SASEGT. The CDR3 runs 14 residues. V lost 1 base to trimming and J lost 9 bases; unmatched junction nucleotides: 6. Here the CDR3 reads CASSEGQGFRPQHF. The CDR3 coding sequence is TGTGCCAGCAGTGAAGGACAGGGTTTTCGGCCCCAGCATTTT.

The V and J genes are TRBV7-9 and TRBJ2-7, with 9 bases identical to TRBD2. V shed 1 base and J 6 bases; nucleotides not matched to a gene: 7. Looked up from germline, CDR1 is SEHNR and CDR2 is FQNEAQ (reference sequence). This CDR3 has 15 residues. The DNA of the CDR3 is TGTGCCAGCAGCTTAGTGCTTAGCGGGAGTCGCGAGCAGTACTTC. Amino acid sequence: CASSLVLSGSREQYF.

This clone appeared a single time. A far larger clone is one nucleotide away, so this likely arose from a read error. Other DNA sequences in the same sample also yield this CDR3. J is TRBJ2-2 and V is TRBV30; perhaps TRBD2 as D (5 bases). Germline CDR1 reads GTSNPN; CDR2 reads SVGIG (reference sequence). The CDR3 loop spans 13 amino acids. CDR3 protein: CAWDTAGTGELFF. Written as DNA, the CDR3 is TGTGCCTGGGACACCGCCGGCACCGGGGAGCTGTTTTTC.

To note about this clone: A much more abundant neighbour one base away suggests this may be a read error. Different DNA sequences within this sample yield the same CDR3. The chain carries TRBV11-3 and TRBJ2-2, with a tentative D call TRBD1 (6 bases). The CDR3 covers 17 residues. V dropped 5 bases and J dropped 8 bases, with 24 bases sitting between them. Germline-derived CDR1 and CDR2 are SGHNT and YENEEA. CDR3 region: CASSPPGGRVPTGELFF. CDR3 DNA: TGTGCCAGCAGCCCCCCTGGGGGCAGGGTACCGACTGGGGAGCTGTTTTTT.

A remark on this clone: One base separates it from a far larger clone, so it is likely a read error. The sample carries other DNA sequences with the same CDR3. CDR3 amino acids: CASSQGLSGLRAEQYF. CDR3 nucleotides: TGCGCCAGCAGCCAGGGACTATCGGGACTCCGGGCCGAGCAGTACTTC. This chain links TRBV4-3 with TRBJ2-5, with TRBD2 matching 7 bases. TRBJ2-7 explains the end of the DNA better; the J call may be wrong. The CDR3 has 16 residues. Germline assignment: CDR1 LGHNA and CDR2 YSLEER.

The chain has TRBV7-2 and TRBJ2-5; 12 bases map to TRBD2. Germline assignment: CDR1 SGHTA and CDR2 FQGNSA. CDR3 length equals 17 residues. The trim removed 1 base at V and 5 bases at J, leaving 8 bases unmatched. The CDR3 reads CASSLGASGRARETQYF. In DNA form, the CDR3 reads TGTGCCAGCAGCTTAGGGGCTAGCGGGAGGGCCCGGGAGACCCAGTACTTC.

The genes are TRBV4-2 and TRBJ2-7, with 11 positions matching TRBD2. The germline gives CDR1 LGHNA, CDR2 YNFKEQ. The CDR3 spans 19 residues. With V trimmed by 0 bases and J by 3 bases, 13 bases remained unmatched. In DNA, the CDR3 is TGTGCCAGCAGCCAAGAATTGAGTAGCGGGAGGGCCTCGTTCTACGAGCAGTACTTC. Translating gives CASSQELSSGRASFYEQYF.

The V gene is TRBV7-8, the J gene TRBJ2-5; weak D call: TRBD2 (6 bases). The CDR3 runs to 13 residues. The germline V and J ends were trimmed by 7 bases and 5 bases, with 14 bases remaining between them. Germline lookup yields CDR1 SGHVS and CDR2 FQNEAQ. CDR3 in amino acids: CASNPGLWETQYF. The CDR3 DNA is TGTGCCAGCAACCCGGGACTTTGGGAGACCCAGTACTTC.

The count of this clone is one. This probably arose from a read error, given a far larger clone one base away. Other DNA sequences in this specimen translate into the identical CDR3. This chain uses TRBV2 with TRBJ1-5, with TRBD1 matching over 7 bases. Germline lookup yields CDR1 SNHLY and CDR2 FYNNEI. The CDR3 has 15 residues. The CDR3 DNA reads TGTGCCAGCAGCCACACTGACAGGGTACGCCAGCCCCAGCACTTT. Amino acid sequence: CASSHTDRVRQPQHF.

The chain joins TRBV7-2 to TRBJ2-2; 8 bases match TRBD2. V lost 1 base to trimming and J lost 6 bases; unmatched junction nucleotides: 10. CDR1 SGHTA and CDR2 FQGNSA come from the germline V gene. This CDR3 contains 17 residues. CDR3 nucleotides: TGTGCCAGCAGCTTAGTGTGGGAAGCGGGAGTCTCCGGGGAGCTGTTTTTT. Residues: CASSLVWEAGVSGELFF.

Only a few counts were recorded for this clone. This sequence joins TRBV10-1 and TRBJ2-5, with 8 bases matching TRBD2. With V trimmed by 8 bases and J by 6 bases, 8 bases remained unmatched. Per germline, CDR1 WNHNN and CDR2 SYGVQD (reference sequence). CDR3 length: 13 amino acids. DNA of the CDR3: TGCGCCAGCCATCGACTAGCGAGTAAGACCCAGTACTTC. It yields the protein CASHRLASKTQYF.

This clone was counted ten times or more. This chain links TRBV9 with TRBJ2-1; 10 positions agree with TRBD2. There are 15 residues in the CDR3. J lost 8 bases, V lost 4 bases, and 9 bases had no gene match. Germline CDR1 is SGDLS and CDR2 is YYNGEE. The CDR3 DNA follows: TGTGCCAGCAGCTTGACAGCGGGAGGGGACGATGAGCAGTTCTTC. Translation: CASSLTAGGDDEQFF.

This clone was seen just once. The J gene is TRBJ2-3, the V gene TRBV4-2; 8 bases fit TRBD2. CDR1 and CDR2 from the germline V gene are LGHNA and YNFKEQ. The CDR3 has 14 residues. With 4 bases clipped from V and 3 bases from J, the junction kept 3 bases outside the gene matches. CDR3 residues: CASSPQRETDTQYF. The CDR3 nucleotides are TGTGCCAGCAGCCCGCAGCGGGAGACAGATACGCAGTATTTT.

This chain joins TRBV7-3 and TRBJ2-1; 7 bases match TRBD2. This CDR3 has 16 amino acids. Germline V gives CDR1 SGHTA, CDR2 FQGTGA. After removal of 3 bases from V and 5 bases from J, the junction contained 10 bases not matched to a gene. This CDR3 is CASSFPLREPDNEQFF. Here the CDR3 DNA reads TGTGCCAGCAGCTTCCCGTTGCGGGAGCCTGACAATGAGCAGTTCTTC.

A single count supports this clone. The V call is TRBV4-2, the J call TRBJ1-5; D remains ambiguous. V lost 0 bases to trimming and J lost 5 bases, with 11 bases between them. The germline CDR1 and CDR2 sequences are LGHNA and YNFKEQ. This CDR3 spans 15 amino acids. DNA for the CDR3: TGTGCCAGCAGCCAAGATCGCCGGGAATATCAGCCCCAGCATTTT. Translating it yields CASSQDRREYQPQHF.

The rearrangement links TRBV5-1 to TRBJ1-1, with D hard to call. This CDR3 region has 15 residues. V lost 0 bases and J 0 bases, leaving 9 bases between the germline ends. The germline V gene encodes CDR1 SGHRS and CDR2 YFSETQ. The CDR3 loop is CASSLERQMNTEAFF. CDR3 coding DNA: TGCGCCAGCAGCTTGGAGCGACAAATGAACACTGAAGCTTTCTTT.

In DNA, the CDR3 is TGTGCCAGCAGCTCACTAGCTTCCTACGAGCAGTACTTC. It is translated as CASSSLASYEQYF. The chain joins TRBV5-6 to TRBJ2-7, with D possibly being TRBD2 (6 bases). The germline V gene has CDR1 SGHDT and CDR2 YYEEEE. V lost 3 bases and J lost 1, with 8 bases in between. CDR3 length equals 13 residues.

V usage is TRBV7-2 and J usage is TRBJ1-1; TRBD1 matches 9 bases. V shed 2 bases and J 1 base; nucleotides not matched to a gene: 2. Germline CDR1 SGHTA, CDR2 FQGNSA. There are 15 residues in the CDR3. The CDR3 region has the DNA TGTGCCAGCAGCTTATGGGGACAGGGGAACACTGAAGCTTTCTTT. Protein: CASSLWGQGNTEAFF.

This chain uses TRBV2 with TRBJ2-7, with a tentative D call TRBD1 (7 bases). Germline CDR1 is SNHLY and CDR2 is FYNNEI. CDR3 length: 15 amino acids. Trimming shortened V by 2 bases and J by 4 bases, and 15 bases separated the two germline ends. The CDR3 DNA follows: TGTGCCAGCAGTGAACCGGGGGACAGCCGATACGAGCAGTACTTC. Translation gives CASSEPGDSRYEQYF. Combining the CDR3 with reference TRBV2 and TRBJ2-7 gives the whole variable domain EPEVTQTPSHQVTQMGQEVILRCVPISNHLYFYWYRQILGQKVEFLVSFYNNEISEKSEIFDDQFSVERPDGSNFTLKIRSTKLEDSAMYFCASSEPGDSRYEQYFGPGTRLTVT.

This clone was observed a single time. This same CDR3 is encoded by further DNA sequences in the sample. The gene calls are TRBV30 and TRBJ2-5; D is undetermined. Trimming left V 0 bases short and J 5 bases short, with 4 bases between. Germline lookup yields CDR1 GTSNPN and CDR2 SVGIG (reference sequence). The CDR3 is made up of 11 amino acids. The CDR3 sequence: CAWSVGETQYF. The DNA for the CDR3 is TGTGCCTGGAGTGTTGGGGAGACCCAGTACTTC. Together with reference TRBV30 and TRBJ2-5, the CDR3 gives the full variable domain: SQTIHQWPATLVQPVGSPLSLECTVEGTSNPNLYWYRQAAGRGLQLLFYSVGIGQISSEVPQNLSASRPQDRQFILSSKKLLLSDSGFYLCAWSVGETQYFGPGTRLLVL.

The chain has TRBV11-3 and TRBJ2-1; D gene uncertain. Germline values: CDR1 SGHNT, CDR2 YENEEA. This CDR3 is 13 amino acids long. The V end lost 0 bases, the J end lost 9 bases, and 9 bases lay between the germline ends. CDR3 region: CASSLDRYREQFF. CDR3 in DNA: TGTGCCAGCAGCTTAGATCGGTACCGTGAGCAGTTCTTC.

The V call is TRBV5-1, the J call TRBJ2-5, with 11 bases fitting TRBD2. CDR1 is SGHRS, CDR2 YFSETQ, per germline. V trimming: 0 bases; J trimming: 4 bases; junction bases outside the gene matches: 2. The length of the CDR3 is 15 residues. CDR3 sequence: CASSLAGLAGETQYF. The CDR3 coding sequence is TGCGCCAGCAGCTTGGCCGGACTAGCGGGAGAGACCCAGTACTTC.

The J gene is TRBJ2-6, the V gene TRBV9; 9 nucleotides match TRBD1. J gave up 1 base and V 3 bases, and 8 bases lay outside the gene matches. The CDR3 contains 18 residues. Germline V gene lookup returns CDR1 SGDLS and CDR2 YYNGEE. CDR3 sequence reads: CASSARTGAGSGANVLTF. The CDR3, as DNA: TGTGCCAGCAGCGCACGGACAGGGGCGGGATCTGGGGCCAACGTCCTGACTTTC.

Worth noting for this clone: Other DNA sequences in the sample encode the same CDR3. V is TRBV9 and J is TRBJ2-7; D remains ambiguous. V lost 2 bases to trimming and J lost 1 base, with 7 bases between them. CDR1 and CDR2 from the germline V gene are SGDLS and YYNGEE. The CDR3 totals 13 residues. The chain's CDR3 is CASSVGGSYEQYF. For the CDR3, the DNA is TGTGCCAGCAGCGTGGGCGGATCCTACGAGCAGTACTTC.